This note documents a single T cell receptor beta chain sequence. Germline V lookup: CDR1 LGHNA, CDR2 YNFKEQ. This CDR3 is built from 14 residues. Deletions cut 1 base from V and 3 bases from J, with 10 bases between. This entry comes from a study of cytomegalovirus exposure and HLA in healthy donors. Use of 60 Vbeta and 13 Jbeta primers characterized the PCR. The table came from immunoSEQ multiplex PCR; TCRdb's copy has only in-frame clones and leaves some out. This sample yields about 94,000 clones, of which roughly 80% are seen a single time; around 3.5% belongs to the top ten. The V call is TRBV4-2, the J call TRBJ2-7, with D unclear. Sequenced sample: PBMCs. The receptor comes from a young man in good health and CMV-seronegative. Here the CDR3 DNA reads TGTGCCAGCAGCCAAGGCCAGGATAGCTACGAGCAGTACTTC. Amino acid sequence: CASSQGQDSYEQYF.